Sequencing of this TCR beta chain was carried out in a study of blood T cell repertoires in COVID-19. Turning to the study itself: COVID-19 samples collected from the United States, Italy and Spain covered acute and convalescent phases. T cells, B-cell-depleted T cells, or PBMCs provided the cDNA or gDNA that served as material.

Per the authors' pipeline: Amplification of reference gene primers was used by the study to estimate nucleated cell counts. TCRdb keeps only in-frame clones here, not all; method: immunoSEQ multiplex PCR. The DNA gave D and trimming, while V, J and clone size come from that table. Found here are about 120,000 clones, more than 75% of them singletons; the top ten hold roughly 30%. J was trimmed by 1 base and V by 2 bases; bases with no gene match: 6. CDR1 and CDR2 (germline): MDHEN, SYDVKM. The CDR3 loop spans 16 amino acids. The sample taken for sequencing was peripheral blood. The clonotype comes from a woman in her 70s with acute or convalescent COVID-19. The chain employs TRBV28 and TRBJ1-1, with 8 nucleotides matching TRBD1. The CDR3 nucleotides are TGTGCCAGCAGTTTACTCCCCGGGACAGGGAACACTGAAGCTTTCTTT. It specifies CASSLLPGTGNTEAFF.